Listed below are T cell receptor beta chains from one sample, sequenced in a study of T-cell memory formation after mild COVID-19. One entry per CDR3 protein, called by TCRdb with MiXCR from the 5' RACE reads. The table shows 150,000 to 200,000 distinct CDR3 sequences, with 16% occurring only once. The sample taken for sequencing was PBMCs or a T cell subset sorted from them (not recorded which). These TCRs come from an adult woman who had mild COVID-19 (a few samples of this study predate the infection). Cell type and time point are not known. CDR3s include the opening cysteine and the closing phenylalanine or tryptophan. The D gene is left open where the match is weak. A clone size is listed for some rows: how often the clone was seen (once, few, many), or a class if it is expanded.

clone_size	v_call	j_call	d_call	cdr3_nt	cdr3_aa
NA	TRBV7-2	TRBJ1-1	NA	TGTGCCAGCAGCTCCCAGGCCGGATATGAAGCTTTCTTT	CASSSQAGYEAFF
NA	TRBV7-2	TRBJ2-7	TRBD2	TGTGCCAGCAGCTTAATTATTGCTAGCGGGAGCTACGAGCAGTACTTC	CASSLIIASGSYEQYF
few	TRBV4-1	TRBJ1-1	TRBD1	TGCGCCAGCAGCCAAGCCGGACAGGGGTTCACTGAAGCTTTCTTT	CASSQAGQGFTEAFF
NA	TRBV4-1	TRBJ2-3	TRBD2	TGCGCCAGCAGCCAATTAGTAACTAGCGGGGGAACCGATACGCAGTATTTT	CASSQLVTSGGTDTQYF
NA	TRBV7-2	TRBJ2-7	NA	TGTGCCAGCAGCTTTCAAGGGAGATCTAACGAGCAGTACTTC	CASSFQGRSNEQYF
few	TRBV5-1	TRBJ2-5	TRBD2	TGCGCCAGCAGCTCCGGAGCTAGCGGGAGGAACCAAGAGACCCAGTACTTC	CASSSGASGRNQETQYF
NA	TRBV9	TRBJ2-1	NA	TGTGCCAGCAGCGTAGGGGGGGTAGCAACCTACAATGAGCAGTTCTTC	CASSVGGVATYNEQFF
NA	TRBV6-6	TRBJ2-3	TRBD2	TGTGCCAGCAGTTTAAAACTAGCGGGAGTGTCCAGCACAGATACGCAGTATTTT	CASSLKLAGVSSTDTQYF
medium-sized	TRBV3-1	TRBJ2-5	NA	TGTGCCAGCAGCACACCCCGGGCGTCGGCAGAGACCCAGTACTTC	CASSTPRASAETQYF
NA	TRBV9	TRBJ2-7	NA	TGTGCCAGCACCCCTGACGGCCAGGGACCCTACGAGCAGTACTTC	CASTPDGQGPYEQYF
few	TRBV16	TRBJ2-2	TRBD2	TGTGCCAGCAGCCAATCTTTTGGCGGGAGTAGCACCGGGGAGCTGTTTTTT	CASSQSFGGSSTGELFF
few	TRBV5-1	TRBJ1-1	NA	TGCGCCAGCAGGATGGATGGGAGCGTAGGGTGGACTGAAGCTTTCTTT	CASRMDGSVGWTEAFF
NA	TRBV5-1	TRBJ1-4	TRBD1	TGCGCCAGCAGCCTCCAGACAGGGGGCAGGGAAAAACTGTTTTTT	CASSLQTGGREKLFF
many	TRBV12-3/TRBV12-4	TRBJ2-1	TRBD1	TGTGCCAGCAGTTTAGCGTCTGCTGGGACAGAGGAGTTCTTC	CASSLASAGTEEFF
few	TRBV15	TRBJ2-7	NA	TGTGCCACCGAGGCCAGACAGACCCCCTACGAGCAGTACTTC	CATEARQTPYEQYF
NA	TRBV5-1	TRBJ1-1	NA	TGCGCCAGCAGCTTGGACAGTGAAGCTTTCTTT	CASSLDSEAFF
NA	TRBV20-1	TRBJ2-1	NA	TGCAGTGCTAGGGTGGGGGCACTCTACAATGAGCAGTTCTTC	CSARVGALYNEQFF
few	TRBV12-3/TRBV12-4	TRBJ2-5	NA	TGTGCCAGCAGTTTTTCAGGGAGGAGAGAGACCCAGTACTTC	CASSFSGRRETQYF
once	TRBV12-2	TRBJ1-5	NA	TGTGCAAGTCGCTTACCGGATCAGCCCCAGCATTTT	CASRLPDQPQHF
NA	TRBV18	TRBJ2-7	NA	TGTGCCAGCTCGCTCCAGGGGACGGCTGGCTACGAGCAGTACTTC	CASSLQGTAGYEQYF
NA	TRBV7-8	TRBJ2-4	NA	TGTGCCAGCAGCTTTCGGGGGAGTGGGACCAAAAACATTCAGTACTTC	CASSFRGSGTKNIQYF
few	TRBV20-1	TRBJ2-7	TRBD2	TGCAGTGCTAGAGACCCCCCGCTAGCGGGACCTTGCTTC	CSARDPPLAGPCF
NA	TRBV7-2	TRBJ2-1	TRBD1	TGTGCCAGCAGCTTAGTACAGGGGGCGGGTGAGCAGTTCTTC	CASSLVQGAGEQFF
few	TRBV29-1	TRBJ2-2	NA	TGCAGCGTCGATGCCGGGAAGAATACCGGGGAGCTGTTTTTT	CSVDAGKNTGELFF
few	TRBV20-1	TRBJ2-3	NA	TGCAGTGCAAGGAGGGCAGGGAACACAGATACGCAGTATTTT	CSARRAGNTDTQYF
NA	TRBV20-1	TRBJ2-3	TRBD2	TGCAGTGTTCTAGCGGGGGACGTCTTTAGCACAGATACGCAGTATTTT	CSVLAGDVFSTDTQYF
few	TRBV6-6	TRBJ2-7	TRBD2	TGTGCCAGCAGTTCCCTGGGACTAGCGGGAGGGTGGTCCGAGCAGTACTTC	CASSSLGLAGGWSEQYF
few	TRBV2	TRBJ2-3	NA	TGTGCCAGCAGTCAACGGACTACCGCAGATACGCAGTATTTT	CASSQRTTADTQYF
few	TRBV27	TRBJ2-7	NA	TGTGCCAGCAGTTTATTTGGCGGGACCTCCTACGAGCAGTACTTC	CASSLFGGTSYEQYF
many	TRBV24-1	TRBJ2-3	TRBD2	TGTGCCACCAGTGACCCTAGCGGGGGTAACACAGATACGCAGTATTTT	CATSDPSGGNTDTQYF
few	TRBV6-2/TRBV6-3	TRBJ2-7	TRBD2	TGTGCCAGCAGTTTTCCATTCCGGGACTACCGCTCCTACGAGCAGTACTTC	CASSFPFRDYRSYEQYF